The next 23 T cell receptor beta chains were all read from a single sample in a study of blood T cells in healthy people across ages. Then a second PCR, running about 6 to 12 cycles, was carried out with a sample-barcoded 5' primer and a J-beta primer mix. Each CDR3 protein gets one entry after TCRdb re-called the 5' RACE reads with MiXCR. This table holds hundreds of thousands of distinct CDR3 sequences, 35% to 50% found once. Material for sequencing was blood. All receptors derive from a man at least 80 years old in good health.

J is TRBJ1-5 and V is TRBV5-1; D is undetermined. The CDR3 spans 14 residues. Looked up from germline, CDR1 is SGHRS and CDR2 is YFSETQ. V lost 0 bases to trimming and J lost 8 bases, with 12 bases between them. Here the CDR3 reads CASSLAAGVEPQHF. The CDR3 DNA is TGCGCCAGCAGCTTGGCCGCCGGGGTCGAGCCCCAGCATTTT.

J is TRBJ2-5 and V is TRBV7-2; D remains unclear. CDR1 and CDR2 (germline): SGHTA, FQGNSA. The CDR3 is 13 amino acids. Deletions cut 1 base from V and 4 bases from J, with 7 bases between. The CDR3 sequence is CASSLVNGETQYF. The CDR3 nucleotides read TGTGCCAGCAGCTTAGTTAACGGAGAGACCCAGTACTTC.

The V call is TRBV20-1, the J call TRBJ2-3; 8 positions agree with TRBD1. V lost 1 base, J lost 1 base, and 13 bases stayed unmatched. Germline values: CDR1 DFQATT, CDR2 SNEGSKA (reference sequence). This CDR3 spans 18 amino acids. CDR3 amino acids: CSARGRLVRGPGTDTQYF. CDR3 nucleotide sequence: TGCAGTGCTAGAGGCCGTCTCGTCAGGGGGCCGGGCACAGATACGCAGTATTTT.

Details on this clonotype: A much larger clone differs from this one at a single base, so this may be a read error. The chain uses TRBV5-1 and TRBJ2-5; possible D gene TRBD1, 5 bases. Germline V gene data show CDR1 as SGHRS and CDR2 as YFSETQ. Trimming removed 0 bases at V and 1 base at J, with 13 bases between. This CDR3 has 16 amino acids. The CDR3 is CASSLGVTASQETQYF. The CDR3 bases are TGCGCCAGCAGCTTGGGGGTGACAGCGAGCCAAGAGACCCAGTACTTC.

This clonotype was counted ten times or more. The chain recombines TRBV12-3 or TRBV12-4 with TRBJ2-7; 10 positions match TRBD1. The V segment lost 4 bases and the J segment 3 bases; nucleotides outside the gene matches: 9. The CDR3 extends over 16 amino acids. CDR3 residues: CASSSSDRGPYYEQYF. Here the CDR3 DNA reads TGTGCCAGCAGTTCCAGTGACAGGGGGCCTTACTACGAGCAGTACTTC.

This clonotype has ten or more counts. This chain connects TRBV21-1 to TRBJ1-4. TRBV21-1 is recorded as a pseudogene. The length of the CDR3 is 15 residues. The CDR3 reads CASSKDTGRHEKLFF. The DNA of the CDR3 is TGTGCCAGCAGCAAAGACACGGGTAGGCATGAAAAACTGTTTTTT.

This clonotype was counted between two and nine times. This chain connects TRBV6-2 or TRBV6-3 to TRBJ1-6; perhaps TRBD1 as D (5 bases). V lost 5 bases and J 5 bases, leaving 25 bases between the germline ends. This CDR3 region has 19 residues. Germline V gene data show CDR1 as MNHEY and CDR2 as SVGEGT. In DNA, the CDR3 is TGTGCCAGCAGTACTCGATGGGACCGCCATTCGAGGGATAATTCACCCCTCCACTTT. Protein product: CASSTRWDRHSRDNSPLHF.

The V and J genes are TRBV7-9 and TRBJ2-5; 11 bases match TRBD2. The germline V gene encodes CDR1 SEHNR and CDR2 FQNEAQ (reference sequence). Germline trimming cut 1 base from V and 0 bases from J; bases unmatched to any gene: 4. CDR3 length: 17 amino acids. DNA of the CDR3: TGTGCCAGCAGCTTAGGACTAGCGGGGACAAACCAAGAGACCCAGTACTTC. Translating it yields CASSLGLAGTNQETQYF.

The chain employs TRBV5-8 and TRBJ2-1; D uncertain. The V end was cut by 7 bases, the J end by 8 bases, with 10 bases between. CDR1 is SGHTS and CDR2 is YDEGEE in the germline V gene. This CDR3 has 11 amino acids. CDR3: CASGESDEQFF. The CDR3 coding sequence is TGTGCCAGCGGCGAATCGGATGAGCAGTTCTTC.

This clonotype was counted between two and nine times. This chain uses TRBV20-1 with TRBJ2-5; 16 positions match TRBD2. The CDR3 length is 16 residues. V was clipped by 6 bases and J by 0 bases; unmatched bases: 4. Looked up from germline, CDR1 is DFQATT and CDR2 is SNEGSKA (reference sequence). The CDR3 DNA is TGCAGTGCCGAGGGACTAGCGGGAGGGTACCAAGAGACCCAGTACTTC. Its translation is CSAEGLAGGYQETQYF.

This clonotype was observed many times. V is TRBV20-1 and J is TRBJ2-1, with D possibly being TRBD2 (5 bases). Trimming shortened V by 7 bases and J by 7 bases, and 17 bases separated the two germline ends. Germline loops: CDR1 DFQATT, CDR2 SNEGSKA (reference sequence). The length of the CDR3 is 13 residues. The CDR3 loop reads CSGNWASLNEQFF. The CDR3 bases are TGCAGTGGCAATTGGGCTAGCCTAAATGAGCAGTTCTTC.

The chain combines TRBV6-5 with TRBJ2-3; D gene uncertain. The germline gives CDR1 MNHEY, CDR2 SVGAGI. This CDR3 has 14 residues. The V end was cut by 4 bases, the J end by 1 base, with 9 bases between. DNA of the CDR3: TGTGCCAGCAGTTCAAGTTTCCGCACAGATACGCAGTATTTT. Translated, it gives CASSSSFRTDTQYF.

This chain links TRBV5-1 with TRBJ2-5; D remains ambiguous. CDR3 length equals 15 residues. The germline V gene has CDR1 SGHRS and CDR2 YFSETQ. Trimming pared 1 base from V and 4 bases from J, leaving 14 bases between. The CDR3 protein is CASSLMASFGETQYF. The CDR3 region has the DNA TGCGCCAGCAGCTTGATGGCCTCGTTTGGAGAGACCCAGTACTTC.

J is TRBJ2-5 and V is TRBV4-1, with 7 bases that match TRBD1. This CDR3 spans 16 amino acids. V shed 1 base, J shed 11 bases, and the junction held 16 bases outside the gene matches. Looked up from germline, CDR1 is MGHRA and CDR2 is YSYEKL. DNA for the CDR3: TGCGCCAGCAGCCAAGGAGTCAGGGGGACGGTCGATGAGCAGTACTTC. Protein: CASSQGVRGTVDEQYF.

Only a few counts were recorded for this clonotype. The chain joins TRBV7-2 to TRBJ2-1; possibly TRBD1 for D (5 bases). The germline V gene encodes CDR1 SGHTA and CDR2 FQGNSA. The CDR3 sequence is 13 residues long. Trimming pared 4 bases from V and 11 bases from J, leaving 15 bases between. The CDR3 sequence: CASSSRRGFKQFF. The CDR3 bases are TGTGCCAGCAGCTCCCGAAGGGGATTCAAGCAGTTCTTC.

Regarding this clonotype: This could be a read error, since a much larger clone is one nucleotide away. The chain recombines TRBV21-1 with TRBJ2-7. TRBV21-1 is described as a pseudogene. The CDR3 consists of 15 residues. CDR3 sequence reads: CASSKVGESSYEQYF. The CDR3 nucleotides read TGTGCCAGCAGCAAAGTCGGGGAGAGCTCCTACGAGCAGTACTTC.

The chain has TRBV6-4 and TRBJ2-3, with 7 positions matching TRBD2. The V and J ends lost 5 bases and 5 bases, in that order; junction bases with no gene match: 7. Germline CDR1 reads MRHNA; CDR2 reads SNTAGT. The CDR3 runs 14 residues. The CDR3 DNA reads as TGTGCCAGCAGTTTGACTAGCTATGGAGATACGCAGTATTTT. This gives the protein CASSLTSYGDTQYF.

This clonotype was found many times. The gene calls are TRBV27 and TRBJ2-1, with TRBD2 matching over 7 bases. Germline V gene sequence: CDR1 MNHEY, CDR2 SMNVEV (reference sequence). This CDR3 spans 16 amino acids. After removal of 5 bases from V and 0 bases from J, the junction contained 7 bases not matched to a gene. DNA of the CDR3: TGTGCCAGCAGTCAAGCGGGGTGGAGCTCCTACAATGAGCAGTTCTTC. Protein product: CASSQAGWSSYNEQFF.

This clonotype was seen many times. The chain joins TRBV5-1 to TRBJ2-1; 11 positions match TRBD2. The CDR3 has 16 amino acids. V gave up 4 bases and J gave up 5 bases; unmatched junction bases: 8. In germline, CDR1 is SGHRS, CDR2 YFSETQ. CDR3 nucleotides: TGCGCCAGCAGCCGGGTAGCGGGAGGGGGCAACAATGAGCAGTTCTTC. Encoded protein: CASSRVAGGGNNEQFF.

This chain links TRBV6-1 with TRBJ2-7; the match to TRBD1 covers 8 bases. Trimming took 6 bases from V and 5 from J; bases not matched to a gene: 9. This CDR3 region has 14 residues. Germline assignment: CDR1 MNHNS and CDR2 SASEGT. In nucleotides, the CDR3 is TGTGCCAGCAGCCCAATCCTGACAGGGGACGAGCAGTACTTC. This gives the protein CASSPILTGDEQYF.

This clonotype was seen more than once but under ten times. The V gene is TRBV21-1, the J gene TRBJ2-1; TRBD2, as called in the table, went unchecked against the DNA. TRBV21-1 is a recognized pseudogene. The CDR3 consists of 15 residues. DNA for the CDR3: TGTGCCAGCATCCCGCCCGGGCTAGCCCACAATGAGCAGTTCTTC. It translates to CASIPPGLAHNEQFF.

In its sample, this clonotype was seen a few times. This rearrangement joins TRBV10-3 to TRBJ2-5; D may be TRBD1 or TRBD2 (7 bases each). The germline V gene encodes CDR1 ENHRY and CDR2 SYGVKD. CDR3 size: 13 residues. The V and J ends lost 4 bases and 5 bases respectively, with 11 bases between them. The CDR3, as DNA: TGTGCCATCAGTGCTCAGGGGGGGGAGACCCAGTACTTC. It is translated as CAISAQGGETQYF.

This chain links TRBV20-1 with TRBJ2-7, with TRBD2 identical over 7 bases. Trimming took 3 bases from V and 7 from J; bases not matched to a gene: 9. Germline V gene data show CDR1 as DFQATT and CDR2 as SNEGSKA (reference sequence). CDR3 size: 13 residues. In DNA, the CDR3 is TGCAGTGCTAGCTCCCTAGCGGATGATGAGCAGTACTTC. The encoded protein is CSASSLADDEQYF.